Below, one TCR beta chain is given with its context. The antigen it binds to is not known. Per-base quality was not reported, and no clone a single base away is much larger than it. The CDR3 sequence holds 14 residues, the cysteine and phenylalanine included. Here the CDR3 DNA is all that survives: 42 bases in frame from base 1. The germline V gene yields SGHRS for CDR1 and YFSETQ for CDR2. The germline V and J ends show losses of 4 bases and 5 bases respectively, and no gene match explains 6 bases of the junction. This specimen belongs to a study of technical replicates of blood from several donors (dated by TCRdb to the late 2010s). The method was the immunoSEQ multiplex PCR assay. TCRdb obtained this table from immuneACCESS and retained in-frame rearrangements with V and J assigned. These tables miss some clones; where compared with another copy, unresolved V genes account for less than half of the shortfall, and the remainder is unexplained. This sample comprises around 16,000 clones, over 70% of them detected only once. The ten largest account for 9.5% to 15% of the sample.

This sequence was found in a human donor in good health. Sequencing was carried out using PBMCs. The chain is encoded by TRBV5-1 joined to TRBJ2-3, and 8 junction bases match TRBD1. The CDR3 in this case is CASSPDRGGDTQYF. In nucleotides, the sequence is TGCGCCAGCAGCCCCGACAGGGGCGGAGATACGCAGTATTTT.